This T cell receptor (beta chain) comes out of a study of cytomegalovirus exposure and HLA in healthy donors (dated by TCRdb to about 2017). Regarding the study in general: An earlier analysis of under 600 of the donors reported approximately 290 Gb of sequence data and roughly 100 million unique TCR beta sequences from 150 million to 200 million T cells. The study used immunosequencing to profile the T cell repertoires of 670 or so subjects and linked those repertoires to cytomegalovirus serostatus. The study was designed to test whether signatures of past pathogen exposure could be identified by cataloging public T cell receptors. To decide whether each TCR beta V gene segment behaved as functional or pseudogenic, an earlier analysis of 587 of the donors relied on high-throughput TCR beta sequencing. Of the approximately 400 genotyped donors, 65% to 90% fell in the genetic ancestry cluster associated with self-reported Caucasian donors. Approximately 300 gigabases of sequencing data and approximately 91 million unique TCR sequences made up an early release that covered 500 to 650 HLA-typed donors. A later genetic analysis took genome-wide SNP genotypes for about 55% of the 666 donors and used that subset as a discovery cohort. To study patterns of TCR occurrence, a later analysis re-analyzed previously published TCR beta repertoires from 500 to 850 donors and added high-resolution HLA genotyping. HLA typing included class I and class II loci at four-digit resolution. Roughly 5 DR-DQ haplotypes were handled as single units for association and clustering, since linkage in the cohort was strong. Rather than drawing on any new phenotypic data, the later analysis identified candidate immune exposures from TCR beta sequences and the way those sequences occurred across donors. Alongside the repertoire data, information on donor age, sex, ethnicity and CMV serostatus was compiled. Typing coverage differed by locus: A, B, C, DRB1 and DQB1 were typed in roughly 620-630 donors, DQA1 in approximately 520, DPA1 in roughly 590, and DPB1 in 472. To predict cytomegalovirus infection status, the study brought together high-throughput TCR immunosequencing, statistical association of individual TCRs with disease status, and machine learning. Across 300 to 400 genotyped donors of the cohort, an average of about 240,000 unique TCR beta nucleotide sequences per donor were sequenced, and roughly a sixth of those sequences were non-productive. All discovery cohort repertoires had been generated using a single sequencing platform. A separate validation cohort of 100 to 150 different subjects was used in addition to the roughly 720-subject first cohort.

Here is what the overall study found, with its caveats: Roughly uniform sequencing depth across donors was assumed in presence/absence analyses, although this assumption may not hold. In an earlier analysis of approximately 590 of the donors, most TCR beta V segments were observed in productive rearrangements about 87% or about 30% of the time, broadly matching IMGT annotations. According to a later genetic analysis, donors in an Asian-associated ancestry cluster had fewer N-insertions in productive TCRs than the approximately 670-donor mean. V-gene and J-gene trimming of TCR beta chains was associated with a missense DCLRE1C variant in a later genetic analysis, and the association was replicated in an independent cohort. While some public TCRs were present in many individuals, most TCR sequences turned up only very rarely across donors. In this cohort, only TCR beta chains were sequenced, and detectable features were limited by the absence of alpha or paired-chain data. Three of the identified cytomegalovirus-associated TCR beta chains were confirmed in vitro to be specific for cytomegalovirus antigens. A further reported finding was that TCR beta sequences accurately predicted the HLA-A and HLA-B alleles for most subjects in the first cohort. At a false discovery rate of 0.05, a later analysis linked 16,951 TCR beta sequences to specific HLA alleles. The classifier was reported to diagnose cytomegalovirus status with high specificity and sensitivity in both the original cohort and the validation cohort. In a later analysis, the rate of TCR association differed among HLA loci, with DRB1 alleles having the most associated TCRs and HLA-C alleles having the fewest. In the study, 150 to 200 TCR beta chains were listed as associated with cytomegalovirus. Compared with equally common non-associated chains, HLA-associated TCR beta chains in a later analysis were more clonally expanded and had lower generation probabilities. Because some donors lacked HLA typing at each locus, the association tests relied only on the typed subset. Strong co-occurrence of HLA alleles, especially DR and DQ, made assigning TCR associations to individual alleles difficult. In a later analysis, most CMV-associated TCR beta chains were found to appear HLA-restricted, with HLA associations seemingly driven largely by CMV exposure. According to the authors, the approach could potentially be generalized to other disease states and immunological phenotypes. A group of highly shared sequence variants was considered likely to be a technical artifact of the sequencing pipeline. For the cohort, immune exposure information was limited to CMV serostatus. Several of the top co-occurrence clusters appeared to be linked to parvovirus B19, influenza, CMV and Epstein-Barr virus, according to a later analysis. Some IMGT-functional V segments, including TRBV6-2 and TRBV6-3, could not be distinguished by the 87-base-pair reads and were therefore excluded. Linkage disequilibrium might explain the correlated functional status among segregating V segments, but an unknown experimental factor could not be excluded. The earlier analysis of 587 of the donors excluded approximately 15 rarely observed V segments, including chromosome 9 orphons, because counts were too low.

About this clone: The specificity of this receptor is unknown. No base qualities exist here, and no much larger clone lies one base off it.

The cohort was made up of 500 to 800 healthy bone marrow donors. At the time of sampling, all cohort members were nominally healthy, though unrecorded immune exposures were likely present. The donor tested CMV seropositive and was one of the 289 seropositive cohort members. Each donor provided a peripheral blood sample, and peripheral blood mononuclear cells were used for TCR beta sequencing. The Qiagen DNeasy Blood Extraction Kit was used to extract genomic DNA from the blood cell samples. The CDR3 has 15 amino acids, counting the end cysteine and phenylalanine. CDR3 DNA is the only sequence kept; it has 45 bases, read in frame from the first base. CDR1 and CDR2 were assigned from the germline V gene as MGHDK and SYGVNS. The junction shows trimming of 3 bases on V and 5 bases on J, and the gene matches do not reach 4 bases of it. The method behind the library was the immunoSEQ multiplex PCR assay. A mixture of 60 forward primers for TCR Vbeta segments and 13 reverse primers for TCR Jbeta segments was used in the multiplex PCR. A multiplex PCR assay on genomic DNA amplified the CDR3 region of rearranged TCR beta genes. The amplified TCR beta libraries were sequenced on the Illumina HiSeq System as 87-base-pair reads. Per the original workflow: A later analysis tallied around 80 million unique TCR beta chains across the 666 repertoires, and approximately 12 million of those chains were shared by two or more donors. Raw reads were error-corrected and collapsed into unique sequences by a nearest-neighbor algorithm in which closely related sequences were merged to remove PCR and sequencing errors. CDR3 sequences were aligned to IMGT reference sequences to assign V, D and J gene segments. For a sequence to be retained, at least a six-nucleotide match to both a V gene segment and a J gene segment was required. Rearrangements were called productive when the CDR3 lacked stop codons and stayed in frame with V and J; all others were non-productive. Following IMGT convention, CDR3 was defined as the stretch from the second conserved V-encoded cysteine to the conserved J-encoded phenylalanine. Sequences without an unambiguous match to a single V gene segment were excluded from the earlier analysis of several hundred of the donors. An earlier analysis of fewer than 750 of the donors classified V segments as functional when productive rearrangements were above 56.7% and as segregating when the standard deviation between donors was above 5%. A statistical classification framework was built to diagnose cytomegalovirus status from the catalog of TCR beta chain sequences. V and J gene assignment, in a later analysis, came from comparing TCR nucleotide sequences with IMGT/GENE-DB human TR gene sequences. Using the TCRdist pipeline, a later analysis assigned CDR3 sequences along with most-parsimonious VDJ recombination scenarios. In a later analysis, every TCR beta chain was defined by the combination of its CDR3 amino acid sequence and its V-gene family, and reads without a unique V-gene family were dropped. In a later analysis, fewer than 650 highly shared, low-generation-probability nucleotide sequences were removed to address suspected cross-contamination and a sequencing artifact. For each public chain, a later analysis derived a clonal expansion index from normalized ranks of inferred template counts within each repertoire. In a later analysis, generation probabilities were computed using a VDJ recombination model fitted to out-of-frame rearrangements, and the results were checked against IGoR. In a later analysis, hypergeometric tests were used to score TCR-TCR, TCR-HLA and TCR-CMV co-occurrence, with a repertoire-size bias correction applied to TCR pairs. To estimate false discovery rates, a later analysis permuted the HLA or CMV assignments 20 times. In a later analysis, co-occurring TCRs were grouped with DBSCAN, and TCRdist sequence similarity was added when clustering was performed within HLA-allele-positive subsets. For co-occurrence clustering, repertoires with fewer than 30,000 or more than 120,000 public chains were excluded, along with five or six repertoires with anomalous nucleotide sharing. Held by TCRdb, this immuneACCESS table contains in-frame sequences only and omits some clones. Under half of the omission traces to an unresolved V gene where checked; the cause of the rest is unknown. The V and J calls and the clone size are those of that table, but D and trimming were determined from the DNA. This sample gives about 100,000 clones in total; roughly 85% of them show up just once. 4.5% to 7% of the sample is taken by the ten largest.

This receptor was obtained from a man aged 55 to 69 in good health and CMV-seropositive. The specimen sequenced was PBMCs. Recombination linked TRBV25-1 to TRBJ1-4; 9 central bases correspond to TRBD1. The CDR3 has the sequence CASSEGTGSNEKLFF. The bases are TGTGCCAGCAGTGAGGGGACAGGGTCGAATGAAAAACTGTTTTTT. When the CDR3 is completed using the reference TRBV25-1 and TRBJ1-4 genes on either side, the full variable domain is EADIYQTPRYLVIGTGKKITLECSQTMGHDKMYWYQQDPGMELHLIHYSYGVNSTEKGDLSSESTVSRIRTEHFPLTLESARPSHTSQYLCASSEGTGSNEKLFFGSGTQLSVL.